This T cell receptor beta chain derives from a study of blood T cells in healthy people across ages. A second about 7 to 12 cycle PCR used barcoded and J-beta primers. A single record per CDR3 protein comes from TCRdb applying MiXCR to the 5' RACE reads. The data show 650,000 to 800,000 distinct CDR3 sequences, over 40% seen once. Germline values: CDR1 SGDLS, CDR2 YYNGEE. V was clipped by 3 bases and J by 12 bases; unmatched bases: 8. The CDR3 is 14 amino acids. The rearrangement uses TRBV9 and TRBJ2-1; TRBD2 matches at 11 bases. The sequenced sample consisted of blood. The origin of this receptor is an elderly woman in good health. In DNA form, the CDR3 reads TGTGCCAGCAGCGACCTTAGCGGGGGGGCCATGCAGTTCTTC. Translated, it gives CASSDLSGGAMQFF.